The 15 T cell receptor beta chains given below trace back to one sample, sequenced in a study of T cell repertoires in cytomegalovirus infection. TCRdb reprocessed the reads with MiXCR, giving one entry per CDR3 protein. The sample lists about 530,000 distinct CDR3 sequences; about 30% were seen once. Sequencing was performed on PBMCs. Receptors were obtained from a human donor in good health (CMV status not recorded). Some clones in this sample may be carry-over from other donors' samples.

In this sample, this clonotype turned up a few times. The chain has TRBV11-1 and TRBJ1-6, with D perhaps TRBD1 (6 bases). Germline V gene data show CDR1 as SGHAT and CDR2 as FQDESV (reference sequence). The germline V and J ends were trimmed by 5 bases and 15 bases, with 20 bases remaining between them. This CDR3 comprises 14 residues. The CDR3 bases are TGTGCCAGCAGCCCGGACAGTGGTGATCCGAACCTCCACTTT. Amino acids: CASSPDSGDPNLHF. Using reference TRBV11-1 and TRBJ1-6 for the parts outside the CDR3, the full variable domain is EAEVAQSPRYKITEKSQAVAFWCDPISGHATLYWYRQILGQGPELLVQFQDESVVDDSQLPKDRFSAERLKGVDSTLKIQPAELGDSAMYLCASSPDSGDPNLHFGNGTRLTVT.

The chain has TRBV7-6 and TRBJ2-1; D gene uncertain. The V gene's germline CDR1 is SGHVS and CDR2 FNYEAQ. The V end lost 0 bases, the J end lost 6 bases, and 12 bases lay between the germline ends. The CDR3 covers 15 residues. In nucleotides, the CDR3 is TGTGCCAGCAGCTTAGCCGCAAAGCAGCCCAATGAGCAGTTCTTC. Residues: CASSLAAKQPNEQFF.

The chain employs TRBV10-3 and TRBJ2-5; D may be TRBD1 or TRBD2 (5 bases each). Per the germline V gene, CDR1 is ENHRY and CDR2 is SYGVKD. V was cut by 0 bases and J by 5 bases, with 13 bases left in between. The CDR3 is 15 amino acids. The CDR3: CAISESGRDGETQYF. CDR3 nucleotides: TGTGCCATCAGTGAGTCGGGCAGGGACGGGGAGACCCAGTACTTC.

The V and J genes are TRBV6-2 or TRBV6-3 and TRBJ2-7; 8 bases align to TRBD1. Germline V gene sequence: CDR1 MNHEY, CDR2 SVGEGT. The CDR3 is 14 residues long. Trimming removed 7 bases from V and 4 bases from J; junction bases left unmatched: 9. For the CDR3, the DNA is TGTGCCAGCACTTTCTCAGGGGGCATGTACGAGCAGTACTTC. It specifies CASTFSGGMYEQYF.

The gene calls are TRBV7-9 and TRBJ1-1; D is uncertain. Germline V gives CDR1 SEHNR, CDR2 FQNEAQ (reference sequence). The CDR3 is made up of 9 amino acids. V dropped 5 bases and J dropped 7 bases, with 2 bases sitting between them. CDR3 amino acids: CASSLEAFF. DNA of the CDR3: TGTGCCAGCAGCCTTGAAGCTTTCTTT.

This rearrangement joins TRBV10-3 to TRBJ2-5; D gene ambiguous. CDR3 length: 13 residues. Between the trimmed V and J ends, which lost 0 bases and 3 bases, there was a span of 5 bases. Germline V gene data show CDR1 as ENHRY and CDR2 as SYGVKD. The CDR3 spells CAISESTEETQYF. CDR3 sequence (DNA): TGTGCCATCAGTGAGTCAACAGAAGAGACCCAGTACTTC.

The chain uses TRBV27 and TRBJ2-7; the match to TRBD2 covers 8 bases. The germline V gene has CDR1 MNHEY and CDR2 SMNVEV (reference sequence). The CDR3 runs to 14 residues. The V gene end was trimmed by 5 bases and the J gene end by 4 bases; junction bases not matched to a gene: 7. The CDR3 DNA is TGTGCCAGCAGTCCGTCGGGAGGGGCTTACGAGCAGTACTTC. Translating gives CASSPSGGAYEQYF.

Many counts were recorded for this clonotype. This chain connects TRBV7-2 to TRBJ1-4; 7 nucleotides match TRBD1. The trim removed 1 base at V and 7 bases at J, leaving 6 bases unmatched. The CDR3 runs 15 residues. Per germline, CDR1 SGHTA and CDR2 FQGNSA. As DNA, the CDR3 is TGTGCCAGCAGCTTAGTGGGGTCAGGGGGTGAAAAACTGTTTTTT. This sequence encodes CASSLVGSGGEKLFF. Full variable domain (remainder filled in from reference TRBV7-2 and TRBJ1-4): GAGVSQSPSNKVTEKGKDVELRCDPISGHTALYWYRQSLGQGLEFLIYFQGNSAPDKSGLPSDRFSAERTGGSVSTLTIQRTQQEDSAVYLCASSLVGSGGEKLFFGSGTQLSVL.

This clonotype has only a few counts. V gene TRBV20-1 combines with J gene TRBJ2-1; either TRBD1 or TRBD2 may fit D (5 bases each). Germline V gene data show CDR1 as DFQATT and CDR2 as SNEGSKA (reference sequence). CDR3 size: 15 residues. V shed 3 bases and J shed 1 base, with 13 bases lying between them. This CDR3 reads CSARGEPRSYNEQFF. CDR3 nucleotides: TGCAGTGCTAGGGGGGAGCCGAGGTCCTACAATGAGCAGTTCTTC.

This chain joins TRBV10-3 and TRBJ1-1; D unresolved. This CDR3 comprises 13 residues. Trimming removed 6 bases from V and 2 bases from J, with 10 bases in between. Germline CDR1 is ENHRY and CDR2 is SYGVKD. The CDR3: CAISAIINTEAFF. CDR3 in DNA: TGTGCCATCAGCGCCATAATAAACACTGAAGCTTTCTTT.

This clonotype was detected ten times or more. The rearrangement links TRBV7-6 to TRBJ2-7; the match to TRBD2 covers 15 bases. The junction had 9 bases not matched to a gene; V was cut back by 5 bases and J by 4 bases. Germline CDR1 and CDR2: SGHVS and FNYEAQ. The CDR3 is 17 amino acids. This CDR3 reads CASSRGGGLAGGYEQYF. The CDR3 DNA sequence: TGTGCCAGCAGCCGGGGGGGGGGACTAGCGGGAGGATACGAGCAGTACTTC.

This clonotype has just a few counts. The chain uses TRBV4-1 and TRBJ2-7, with a weak D call TRBD2 (5 bases). In germline, CDR1 is MGHRA, CDR2 YSYEKL. V shed 2 bases and J shed 3 bases, with 14 bases lying between them. This CDR3 is 15 amino acids long. The CDR3 DNA is TGCGCCAGCAGCCAATCTCCACTTAGCGACTACGAGCAGTACTTC. Translating it yields CASSQSPLSDYEQYF.

This clonotype has more than one count but fewer than ten. The J gene is TRBJ2-7, the V gene TRBV19; no reliable D call. Between the trimmed V and J ends, which lost 3 bases and 2 bases, there was a span of 8 bases. CDR3 length: 13 residues. CDR1 is LNHDA and CDR2 is SQIVND in the germline V gene (reference sequence). The CDR3, as DNA: TGTGCCAGTAGTATGCGCTTAACCTACGAGCAGTACTTC. It specifies CASSMRLTYEQYF.

The rearrangement uses TRBV4-1 and TRBJ2-7, with 7 bases identical to TRBD2. J lost 5 bases, V lost 4 bases, and 17 bases had no gene match. This CDR3 is 17 amino acids long. Germline V lookup: CDR1 MGHRA, CDR2 YSYEKL. This CDR3 is CASSPVLRKRGKDEQYF. The CDR3 region has the DNA TGCGCCAGCAGCCCAGTCCTACGTAAGCGGGGAAAGGACGAGCAGTACTTC.

The chain couples TRBV6-1 to TRBJ1-5, with 8 bases fitting TRBD1. The CDR3 length is 14 residues. V shed 6 bases and J 7 bases; nucleotides not matched to a gene: 8. Germline V CDR1 and CDR2: MNHNS, SASEGT. CDR3 residues: CASSADRVLQPQHF. CDR3 nucleotides: TGTGCCAGCAGCGCGGACAGGGTGTTACAGCCCCAGCATTTT.